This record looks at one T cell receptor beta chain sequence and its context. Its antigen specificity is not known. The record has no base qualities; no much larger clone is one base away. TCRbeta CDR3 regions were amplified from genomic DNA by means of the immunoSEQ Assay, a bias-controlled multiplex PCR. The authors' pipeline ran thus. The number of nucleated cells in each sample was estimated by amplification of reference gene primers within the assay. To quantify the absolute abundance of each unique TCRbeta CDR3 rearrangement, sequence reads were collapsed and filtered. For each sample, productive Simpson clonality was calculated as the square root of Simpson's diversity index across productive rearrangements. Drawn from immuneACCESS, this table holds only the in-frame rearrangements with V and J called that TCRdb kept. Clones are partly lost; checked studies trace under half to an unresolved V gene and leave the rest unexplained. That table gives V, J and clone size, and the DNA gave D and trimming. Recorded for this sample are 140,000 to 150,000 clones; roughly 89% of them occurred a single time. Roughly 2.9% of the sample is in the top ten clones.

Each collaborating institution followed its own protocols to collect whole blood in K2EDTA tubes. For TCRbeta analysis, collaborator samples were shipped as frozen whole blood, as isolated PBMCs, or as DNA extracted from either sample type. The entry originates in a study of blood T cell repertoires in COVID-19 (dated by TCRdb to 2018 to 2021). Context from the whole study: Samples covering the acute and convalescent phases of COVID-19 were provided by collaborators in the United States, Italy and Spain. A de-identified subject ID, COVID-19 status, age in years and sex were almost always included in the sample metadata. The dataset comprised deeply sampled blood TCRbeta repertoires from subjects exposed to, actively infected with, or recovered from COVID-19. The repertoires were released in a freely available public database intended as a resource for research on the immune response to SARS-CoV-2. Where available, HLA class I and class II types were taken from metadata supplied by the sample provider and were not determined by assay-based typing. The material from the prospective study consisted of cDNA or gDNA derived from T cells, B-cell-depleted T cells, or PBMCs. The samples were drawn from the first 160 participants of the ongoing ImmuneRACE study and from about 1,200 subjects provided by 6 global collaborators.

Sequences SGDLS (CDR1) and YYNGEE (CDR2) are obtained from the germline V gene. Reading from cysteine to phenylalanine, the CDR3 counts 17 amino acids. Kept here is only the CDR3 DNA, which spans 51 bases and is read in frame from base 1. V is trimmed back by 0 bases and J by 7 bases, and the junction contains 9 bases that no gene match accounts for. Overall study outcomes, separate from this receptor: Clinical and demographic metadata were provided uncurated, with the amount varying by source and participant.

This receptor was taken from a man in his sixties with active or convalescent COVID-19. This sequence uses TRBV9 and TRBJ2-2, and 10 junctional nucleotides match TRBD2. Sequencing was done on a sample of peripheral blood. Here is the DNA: TGTGCCAGCAGCGTAGGCCTAGCGGGAGATGGCATCGGGGAGCTGTTTTTT. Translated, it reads CASSVGLAGDGIGELFF.